Presented here are 12 T cell receptor beta chains from one specimen sequenced in a study of OX40 agonist ivuxolimab in advanced cancers. Method: immunoSEQ multiplex PCR; TCRdb's copy keeps in-frame clones and lacks some. The table shows about 76,000 clones, with 80% to 90% occurring only once. Sequenced material: CD4+ or CD8+ T cells sorted from blood, taken in a trial of the OX40 agonist ivuxolimab. Receptor source: an adult with an advanced solid tumor such as melanoma, head and neck, liver or kidney cancer.

The V gene is TRBV30, the J gene TRBJ2-5, with D maybe TRBD2 (6 bases). Germline CDR1 and CDR2: GTSNPN and SVGIG (reference sequence). The length of the CDR3 is 13 residues. V was clipped by 3 bases and J by 5 bases, with 13 bases between them. The CDR3 region has the DNA TGTGCCTGGAGCCAGGGCGGGGTGGAGACCCAGTACTTC. Translated: CAWSQGGVETQYF. Drawing the rest from reference TRBV30 and TRBJ2-5, the complete variable domain is SQTIHQWPATLVQPVGSPLSLECTVEGTSNPNLYWYRQAAGRGLQLLFYSVGIGQISSEVPQNLSASRPQDRQFILSSKKLLLSDSGFYLCAWSQGGVETQYFGPGTRLLVL.

The chain combines TRBV5-1 with TRBJ1-1, with D possibly TRBD1 on 6 matching bases. V lost 0 bases and J 1 base, leaving 10 bases between the germline ends. Looked up from germline, CDR1 is SGHRS and CDR2 is YFSETQ. The CDR3 totals 15 residues. The CDR3 region is CASSLAGTRNTEAFF. DNA of the CDR3: TGCGCCAGCAGCTTGGCCGGGACAAGGAACACTGAAGCTTTCTTT.

This sequence joins TRBV5-1 and TRBJ1-1; 7 bases are a match to TRBD1. V lost 4 bases to trimming and J lost 2 bases; unmatched junction nucleotides: 5. The germline CDR1 and CDR2 sequences are SGHRS and YFSETQ. The CDR3 has 14 residues. CDR3 in amino acids: CASSPGQPNTEAFF. The CDR3 DNA follows: TGCGCCAGCAGCCCGGGACAGCCAAACACTGAAGCTTTCTTT.

The V and J genes are TRBV2 and TRBJ1-5; 8 positions match TRBD1. The V gene end was trimmed by 6 bases and the J gene end by 8 bases; junction bases not matched to a gene: 3. In germline, CDR1 is SNHLY, CDR2 FYNNEI. CDR3 length equals 12 residues. The CDR3 region is CASSSDREPQHF. CDR3 in DNA: TGTGCCAGCAGCTCGGACAGGGAGCCCCAGCATTTT.

The V gene is TRBV28, the J gene TRBJ2-4, with D perhaps matching TRBD1 (5 bases). Trimming took off 2 bases at V and 5 bases at J, with 10 bases between the two ends. Germline CDR1 reads MDHEN; CDR2 reads SYDVKM. This CDR3 has 14 amino acids. The CDR3 nucleotides are TGTGCCAGCAGTTTACAGGGTCTGCAAAACATTCAGTACTTC. Its translation: CASSLQGLQNIQYF.

The chain joins TRBV18 to TRBJ2-5; perhaps TRBD1 as D (5 bases). The CDR3 has 14 residues. Trimming stripped 4 bases from V and 5 bases from J, with 14 bases between. Germline CDR1 is KGHSH and CDR2 is LQKENI. In DNA, the CDR3 is TGTGCCAGCTCACTGACCACAGGTGGGGAGACCCAGTACTTC. This gives the protein CASSLTTGGETQYF. Looking up the rest from reference TRBV18 and TRBJ2-5 gives the full variable domain: NAGVMQNPRHLVRRRGQEARLRCSPMKGHSHVYWYRQLPEEGLKFMVYLQKENIIDESGMPKERFSAEFPKEGPSILRIQQVVRGDSAAYFCASSLTTGGETQYFGPGTRLLVL.

The chain combines TRBV19 with TRBJ1-1, with 7 bases that match TRBD1. The ends lost 3 bases at V and 1 base at J; junction bases unmatched: 2. Germline CDR1 is LNHDA and CDR2 is SQIVND (reference sequence). The CDR3 totals 14 residues. Here the CDR3 reads CASSMGQQNTEAFF. The CDR3 nucleotides read TGTGCCAGTAGTATGGGACAGCAGAACACTGAAGCTTTCTTT.

This sequence joins TRBV15 and TRBJ1-6; 7 bases are shared with TRBD1. Germline-derived CDR1 and CDR2 are LNHNV and YYDKDF (reference sequence). V dropped 4 bases and J dropped 8; count of bases not matched to a gene: 5. The CDR3 has 14 residues. CDR3 coding DNA: TGTGCCACCAGCAAAAGGACAGGCCATTCACCCCTCCACTTT. Its translation is CATSKRTGHSPLHF.

The V and J genes are TRBV18 and TRBJ1-2; D is ambiguous. V lost 3 bases and J 2 bases, leaving 10 bases between the germline ends. CDR3 size: 14 residues. In germline, CDR1 is KGHSH, CDR2 LQKENI. The CDR3 region has the DNA TGTGCCAGCTCACCCGGGAGAGGGAACTATGGCTACACCTTC. It is translated as CASSPGRGNYGYTF.

V gene TRBV7-3 combines with J gene TRBJ1-1, with unresolved D. With 2 bases removed from V and 1 base from J, the gap between germline ends came to 5 bases. Germline V lookup: CDR1 SGHTA, CDR2 FQGTGA. This CDR3 has 13 amino acids. The CDR3 DNA follows: TGTGCCAGCAGCTTACGAAGGAACACTGAAGCTTTCTTT. Translated: CASSLRRNTEAFF.

The chain has TRBV4-1 and TRBJ1-2, with 11 positions matching TRBD1. Germline V gene data show CDR1 as MGHRA and CDR2 as YSYEKL. The V segment lost 0 bases and the J segment 6 bases; nucleotides outside the gene matches: 6. This CDR3 spans 16 amino acids. In DNA form, the CDR3 reads TGCGCCAGCAGCCAAGATCGACGGACAGGGGGCCATGGCTACACCTTC. Its protein is CASSQDRRTGGHGYTF.

The chain joins TRBV7-9 to TRBJ2-3, with TRBD1 identical over 7 bases. The CDR3 has 18 amino acids. Germline CDR1 reads SEHNR; CDR2 reads FQNEAQ (reference sequence). V gave up 1 base and J gave up 0 bases; unmatched junction bases: 10. The CDR3 is CASSLGAGTAPSTDTQYF. The CDR3 region has the DNA TGTGCCAGCAGCTTAGGAGCCGGGACAGCCCCTAGCACAGATACGCAGTATTTT.